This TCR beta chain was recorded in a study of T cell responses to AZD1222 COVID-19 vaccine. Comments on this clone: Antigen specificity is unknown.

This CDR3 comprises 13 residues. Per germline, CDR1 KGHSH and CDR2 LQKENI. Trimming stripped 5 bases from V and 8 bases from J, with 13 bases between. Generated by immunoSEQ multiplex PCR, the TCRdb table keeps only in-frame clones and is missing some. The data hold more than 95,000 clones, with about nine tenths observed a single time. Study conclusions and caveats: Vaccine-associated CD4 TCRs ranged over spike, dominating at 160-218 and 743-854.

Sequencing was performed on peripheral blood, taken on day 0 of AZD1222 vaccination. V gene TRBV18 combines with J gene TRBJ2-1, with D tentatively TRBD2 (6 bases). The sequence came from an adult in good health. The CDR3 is CASSGPGGDEQFF. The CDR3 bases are TGTGCCAGCTCAGGGCCCGGCGGGGATGAGCAGTTCTTC.